Each of the 25 T cell receptor beta chains below was sequenced from the same sample in a study of T-cell reconstitution after alpha-beta-depleted transplantation in children. The TCRbeta library was prepared with unique molecular identifiers. TCRdb re-called the PCR reads with MiXCR, one entry per CDR3 protein. The sample consists of about a million distinct CDR3 sequences, 25% to 30% of them appearing once. The material was PBMCs, mostly from graft donor cells, obtained 360 days after TCRalphabeta/CD19-depleted stem cell transplant. These receptors all stem from a boy under three years old who had a stem cell transplant for SCID, so the T cells may come from the graft donor.

V usage is TRBV2 and J usage is TRBJ1-4; D uncertain. Trimming shortened V by 5 bases and J by 8 bases, and 12 bases separated the two germline ends. This CDR3 is 13 amino acids long. Germline loops: CDR1 SNHLY, CDR2 FYNNEI. The CDR3 here is CASSSGVIEKLFF. CDR3 DNA sequence: TGTGCCAGCAGTTCTGGGGTGATAGAAAAACTGTTTTTT.

This clonotype was picked up a small number of times. The chain is built from TRBV20-1 and TRBJ1-1; a possible D gene is TRBD1 (6 bases). The CDR3 spans 13 residues. Germline CDR1 is DFQATT and CDR2 is SNEGSKA (reference sequence). Trimming removed 5 bases at V and 0 bases at J, with 10 bases between. The CDR3 reads CSALTGMNTEAFF. The CDR3 DNA reads TGCAGTGCTTTGACAGGAATGAACACTGAAGCTTTCTTT.

The chain uses TRBV20-1 and TRBJ1-2; D not certain. Germline V gene data show CDR1 as DFQATT and CDR2 as SNEGSKA (reference sequence). V dropped 0 bases and J dropped 5 bases, with 10 bases sitting between them. The length of the CDR3 is 13 residues. The CDR3 DNA is TGCAGTGCTAGAGATCGGACGGAGTATGGCTACACCTTC. Its protein product is CSARDRTEYGYTF.

The chain employs TRBV5-1 and TRBJ2-7; TRBD2 is a possible D gene (5 bases). The V and J ends lost 0 bases and 3 bases respectively, with 10 bases between them. CDR1 is SGHRS and CDR2 is YFSETQ in the germline V gene. The CDR3 is 14 residues long. The CDR3 DNA follows: TGCGCCAGCAGCTTGGACGGGGTCTACTACGAGCAGTACTTC. Protein: CASSLDGVYYEQYF.

Many counts were recorded for this clonotype. The J gene is TRBJ2-1, the V gene TRBV7-8, with 8 bases fitting TRBD2. This CDR3 is built from 17 residues. V lost 1 base and J lost 4; bases outside the gene matches: 9. Germline V gene lookup returns CDR1 SGHVS and CDR2 FQNEAQ. CDR3 in amino acids: CASSLGAPGLGYNEQFF. The CDR3 DNA follows: TGTGCCAGCAGCTTAGGAGCCCCGGGACTAGGTTACAATGAGCAGTTCTTC.

This clonotype showed up just a few times. The chain employs TRBV12-3 or TRBV12-4 and TRBJ2-3, with no clear D. Trimming removed 5 bases from V and 3 bases from J, with 21 bases in between. The length of the CDR3 is 17 residues. DNA for the CDR3: TGTGCCAGCAGTAGAAGGGTGGTAGGGTCTCTTACAGATACGCAGTATTTT. This encodes CASSRRVVGSLTDTQYF.

This clonotype has more than one count but fewer than ten. J is TRBJ2-1 and V is TRBV12-3 or TRBV12-4; D is perhaps TRBD1 or TRBD2 (5 bases each). The CDR3 totals 18 residues. Trimming removed 2 bases from V and 5 bases from J, with 22 bases in between. The CDR3 loop reads CASSLRPGRFGPDNEQFF. For the CDR3, the DNA is TGTGCCAGCAGTTTAAGGCCAGGGAGATTCGGACCGGACAATGAGCAGTTCTTC.

This clonotype was counted a few times. This CDR3 is CASSQDKASAYEQYF. The DNA of the CDR3 is TGTGCCAGCAGCCAAGATAAGGCTTCCGCCTACGAGCAGTACTTC. The chain recombines TRBV3-1 with TRBJ2-7; no definite D call. The V gene's germline CDR1 is LGHDT and CDR2 YNNKEL (reference sequence). The CDR3 has 15 amino acids. V gave up 0 bases and J gave up 2 bases, with 11 bases separating them.

V usage is TRBV27 and J usage is TRBJ2-1; TRBD1 or TRBD2 may be the D gene (5 bases each). The CDR3 has 16 amino acids. Germline V lookup: CDR1 MNHEY, CDR2 SMNVEV (reference sequence). V dropped 5 bases and J dropped 0 bases, with 14 bases sitting between them. CDR3 protein: CASSPYEGRSYNEQFF. The CDR3 nucleotides read TGTGCCAGCAGTCCCTACGAGGGGCGCTCCTACAATGAGCAGTTCTTC.

This clonotype was seen a few times. The rearrangement links TRBV12-3 or TRBV12-4 to TRBJ2-1; 9 nucleotides match TRBD1. Trimming at V came to 5 bases and at J to 6 bases, leaving 5 bases not matched to a gene. The CDR3 runs to 14 residues. The CDR3 is CASSGRQGGNEQFF. The CDR3 nucleotides are TGTGCCAGCAGTGGACGACAGGGGGGCAATGAGCAGTTCTTC.

The chain couples TRBV4-2 to TRBJ2-7, with D maybe TRBD2 (5 bases). V was pared by 3 bases and J by 0 bases, with 15 bases between. CDR1 is LGHNA, CDR2 YNFKEQ, per germline. The CDR3 runs 16 residues. The CDR3 is CASSHLEGLSSYEQYF. The CDR3 DNA follows: TGTGCCAGCAGCCATTTAGAGGGCTTGAGCTCCTACGAGCAGTACTTC.

The table lists this clonotype with a few counts. The V gene is TRBV7-8, the J gene TRBJ2-7, with 7 nucleotides matching TRBD2. V gave up 2 bases and J gave up 3 bases; unmatched junction bases: 10. The CDR3 is 16 residues long. Germline V CDR1 and CDR2: SGHVS, FQNEAQ. The CDR3 sequence: CASSLYRGDSFYEQYF. The CDR3 DNA follows: TGTGCCAGCAGCTTATATCGGGGGGACTCCTTCTACGAGCAGTACTTC.

This clonotype was seen more than once but under ten times. This chain uses TRBV12-3 or TRBV12-4 with TRBJ1-2; D gene ambiguous. V dropped 2 bases and J dropped 1 base, with 8 bases sitting between them. CDR3 length: 14 residues. The DNA of the CDR3 is TGTGCCAGCAGTTTAAAGGGTTTTAACTATGGCTACACCTTC. Its protein product is CASSLKGFNYGYTF.

The table lists this clonotype with a few counts. This chain connects TRBV28 to TRBJ1-2; tentative D call: TRBD1 (6 bases). Germline CDR1 is MDHEN and CDR2 is SYDVKM. V lost 6 bases to trimming and J lost 2 bases, with 22 bases between them. This CDR3 has 17 amino acids. CDR3 loop: CASSHLTGTISNYGYTF. In DNA form, the CDR3 reads TGTGCCAGCAGCCATCTTACCGGGACAATTTCGAACTATGGCTACACCTTC.

This clonotype was picked up a small number of times. This rearrangement joins TRBV7-7 to TRBJ2-2; D gene uncertain. V gave up 1 base and J gave up 6 bases, with 15 bases separating them. Germline V gene data show CDR1 as SSHAT and CDR2 as FNYEAQ (reference sequence). The CDR3 loop spans 16 amino acids. Here the CDR3 reads CASSLGPAVMAGELFF. In DNA, the CDR3 is TGTGCCAGCAGCTTAGGGCCAGCCGTAATGGCCGGGGAGCTGTTTTTT.

The chain joins TRBV25-1 to TRBJ2-7, with TRBD2 matching 7 bases. V shed 1 base, J shed 2 bases, and the junction held 8 bases outside the gene matches. Germline CDR1 and CDR2: MGHDK and SYGVNS. The CDR3 covers 16 residues. CDR3 sequence (DNA): TGTGCCAGCAGTGAATCCGGGGGGTGGGGACCCTACGAGCAGTACTTC. Translating it yields CASSESGGWGPYEQYF.

There are a few counts of this clonotype. The chain has TRBV20-1 and TRBJ2-3, with 8 nucleotides matching TRBD2. This CDR3 has 16 amino acids. V lost 3 bases, J lost 1 base, and 9 bases stayed unmatched. Germline CDR1 DFQATT, CDR2 SNEGSKA (reference sequence). CDR3 coding DNA: TGCAGTGCTAGGCCGAGAGCGGGGGAGGGCACAGATACGCAGTATTTT. Translated: CSARPRAGEGTDTQYF.

Worth noting for this clonotype: A much larger clone differs by one base, so this may be a read error. The chain combines TRBV2 with TRBJ2-7; the D is unclear. Germline-derived CDR1 and CDR2 are SNHLY and FYNNEI. This CDR3 spans 11 amino acids. The V end was cut by 6 bases, the J end by 5 bases, with 8 bases between. As DNA, the CDR3 is TGTGCCAGCAGCACATACGACGAGCAGTACTTC. It yields the protein CASSTYDEQYF.

This clonotype occurred a few times. The chain combines TRBV3-1 with TRBJ2-5; 8 nucleotides match TRBD1. This CDR3 spans 15 amino acids. V gave up 1 base and J gave up 5 bases; unmatched junction bases: 6. CDR1 is LGHDT, CDR2 YNNKEL, per germline (reference sequence). CDR3 sequence: CASSQVPGGAETQYF. The CDR3 region has the DNA TGTGCCAGCAGCCAAGTTCCAGGGGGCGCGGAGACCCAGTACTTC.

This clonotype was seen only a few times. This chain connects TRBV5-1 to TRBJ2-7, with 8 bases matching TRBD2. J lost 3 bases, V lost 0 bases, and 14 bases had no gene match. The germline V gene has CDR1 SGHRS and CDR2 YFSETQ. The CDR3 has 18 residues. The CDR3 loop reads CASSLAPRGAMALYEQYF. CDR3 bases: TGCGCCAGCAGCTTGGCCCCGCGGGGGGCGATGGCCCTCTACGAGCAGTACTTC. The full variable domain, completed using reference TRBV5-1 and TRBJ2-7, is KAGVTQTPRYLIKTRGQQVTLSCSPISGHRSVSWYQQTPGQGLQFLFEYFSETQRNKGNFPGRFSGRQFSNSRSEMNVSTLELGDSALYLCASSLAPRGAMALYEQYFGPGTRLTVT.

The chain recombines TRBV29-1 with TRBJ1-2; D remains unclear. V was clipped by 4 bases and J by 2 bases, with 14 bases between them. The germline CDR1 and CDR2 sequences are SQVTM and ANQGSEA. There are 14 residues in the CDR3. CDR3 protein: CSVAALGQNYGYTF. The CDR3 coding sequence is TGCAGCGTTGCAGCGTTAGGCCAAAACTATGGCTACACCTTC.

The chain couples TRBV27 to TRBJ2-7, with a tentative D call TRBD2 (6 bases). The CDR3 is made up of 15 amino acids. The ends were cut back, 6 bases at V and 2 bases at J, with 17 bases in the middle. The V gene's germline CDR1 is MNHEY and CDR2 SMNVEV (reference sequence). CDR3: CASRPLLALTYEQYF. The CDR3 DNA is TGTGCCAGCAGACCCCTCCTAGCGCTTACCTACGAGCAGTACTTC.

A few counts support this clonotype. This rearrangement joins TRBV15 to TRBJ2-1, with 9 positions matching TRBD1. The CDR3 runs 15 residues. V shed 2 bases and J 6 bases; nucleotides not matched to a gene: 5. Looked up from germline, CDR1 is LNHNV and CDR2 is YYDKDF (reference sequence). The CDR3 reads CATSRPGQGSNEQFF. The CDR3 nucleotides are TGTGCCACCAGCAGACCGGGACAGGGCTCCAATGAGCAGTTCTTC.

The sample holds many counts of this clonotype. CDR3 in DNA: TGCAGTGCTAGAGGTTTTACCAGGGCTAGCGGGGGAGGCGAGCAGTACTTC. It specifies CSARGFTRASGGGEQYF. J is TRBJ2-7 and V is TRBV20-1; the match to TRBD2 covers 10 bases. The ends lost 1 base at V and 6 bases at J; junction bases unmatched: 15. The CDR3 sequence is 17 residues long. In germline, CDR1 is DFQATT, CDR2 SNEGSKA (reference sequence).

The CDR3 DNA reads TGTGCCAGTGCGCTACAGGGTTTTCAGCCCCAGCATTTT. This translates into CASALQGFQPQHF. The chain carries TRBV19 and TRBJ1-5; D might be TRBD1 (6 bases). This CDR3 spans 13 amino acids. Germline values: CDR1 LNHDA, CDR2 SQIVND (reference sequence). Trimming pared 8 bases from V and 6 bases from J, leaving 14 bases between. Using reference TRBV19 and TRBJ1-5 for the parts outside the CDR3, the full variable domain is DGGITQSPKYLFRKEGQNVTLSCEQNLNHDAMYWYRQDPGQGLRLIYYSQIVNDFQKGDIAEGYSVSREKKESFPLTVTSAQKNPTAFYLCASALQGFQPQHFGDGTRLSIL.